This T cell receptor beta chain was documented in a study of T cell clones after liver transplantation. For the study at large: At least one year of complete immunosuppression withdrawal without enzymes over twice normal defined tolerance.

Study-wide results and caveats: In 5 of 8 subjects, circulating graft-donor-reactive CD4 TCRbeta sequences fell significantly after transplant.

The germline gives CDR1 SGHTA, CDR2 FQGTGA. Trimming cost V 5 bases and J 2 bases, with 11 bases left between them. This CDR3 is 14 amino acids long. The table lists this clone with a count of one. The antigen remains unidentified. Libraries were prepared by immunoSEQ multiplex PCR; TCRdb keeps only in-frame clonotypes and omits some of them. The table shows 55,000 to 80,000 clones, with under 95% occurring only once. The J gene is TRBJ2-3, the V gene TRBV7-3; D might be TRBD2 (6 bases). Source: CD4+ T cells from blood, taken before liver transplant. The receptor was isolated from a human donor who received a liver transplant. The CDR3: CASSRTGLTDTQYF. CDR3 nucleotide sequence: TGTGCCAGCAGCCGAACGGGACTCACAGATACGCAGTATTTT.